Shown below are 20 T cell receptor beta chains from a single sample sequenced in a study of shared clonotypes between healthy human individuals. Data came from immunoSEQ multiplex PCR; TCRdb stores just in-frame clones and leaves some out. The sample includes about 1,500,000 clones, roughly 96% seen only once; the top ten take roughly 1.2%. Sequencing was done on a sample of naive CD4+ T cells sorted from blood. Subset of the sample: CD45RA+ positively selected. Source of these receptors: a man aged 25-45 years in good health.

The chain employs TRBV7-6 and TRBJ2-6; 8 nucleotides match TRBD2. This CDR3 contains 19 residues. After removal of 5 bases from V and 0 bases from J, the junction contained 12 bases not matched to a gene. Germline CDR1 and CDR2: SGHVS and FNYEAQ. The CDR3 loop reads CASSPLVGTRNSGANVLTF. CDR3 nucleotides: TGTGCCAGCAGCCCTTTGGTTGGGACTAGAAACTCTGGGGCCAACGTCCTGACTTTC.

The rearrangement uses TRBV9 and TRBJ2-1; tentatively, D is TRBD1 (6 bases). This CDR3 spans 15 amino acids. From germline, CDR1 is SGDLS and CDR2 YYNGEE. The germline V and J ends were trimmed by 3 bases and 0 bases, with 10 bases remaining between them. The CDR3 is CASSATGLSYNEQFF. The CDR3 coding sequence is TGTGCCAGCAGCGCCACAGGGCTCTCCTACAATGAGCAGTTCTTC.

The chain links TRBV18 to TRBJ2-2; a possible D gene is TRBD1 (5 bases). CDR3 length: 15 residues. V was clipped by 2 bases and J by 3 bases, with 10 bases between them. CDR1 and CDR2 (germline): KGHSH, LQKENI. CDR3 amino acids: CASSPGQGYTGELFF. The CDR3 DNA follows: TGTGCCAGCTCACCAGGGCAGGGCTACACCGGGGAGCTGTTTTTT.

This sequence joins TRBV7-8 and TRBJ1-2; 9 bases map to TRBD1. This CDR3 spans 18 amino acids. Germline values: CDR1 SGHVS, CDR2 FQNEAQ. V was pared by 8 bases and J by 4 bases, with 20 bases of the junction left unmatched. The CDR3 protein is CASCPHVRDRVVSYGYTF. The CDR3 DNA is TGTGCCAGCTGCCCCCACGTTAGGGACAGGGTTGTTTCCTATGGCTACACCTTC.

The chain couples TRBV28 to TRBJ2-7, with 7 nucleotides matching TRBD1. The CDR3 has 14 residues. Trimming cost V 5 bases and J 1 base; bases outside gene matches: 5. CDR1 and CDR2 (germline): MDHEN, SYDVKM. The CDR3 DNA follows: TGTGCCAGCAGTAGGGGGCGATGGTCCTACGAGCAGTACTTC. The encoded protein is CASSRGRWSYEQYF.

The V call is TRBV19, the J call TRBJ2-7; 9 positions agree with TRBD2. From germline, CDR1 is LNHDA and CDR2 SQIVND (reference sequence). This CDR3 has 18 residues. Unmatched junction bases numbered 20, after V lost 4 bases and J lost 7 bases. The CDR3 loop reads CASSTLTGTSQAGREQYF. Here the CDR3 DNA reads TGTGCCAGTAGTACTCTAACCGGGACTAGCCAAGCAGGGCGAGAGCAGTACTTC.

This sequence joins TRBV28 and TRBJ2-3, with a tentative D call TRBD2 (6 bases). Looked up from germline, CDR1 is MDHEN and CDR2 is SYDVKM. Trimming stripped 6 bases from V and 14 bases from J, with 15 bases between. The CDR3 totals 11 residues. CDR3 DNA sequence: TGTGCCAGCAGATCGCGGGAATTGCCGTATTTT. Its translation is CASRSRELPYF.

V gene TRBV5-6 combines with J gene TRBJ1-5; no firm D call. V lost 0 bases to trimming and J lost 4 bases, with 14 bases between them. The CDR3 runs 16 residues. Germline-derived CDR1 and CDR2 are SGHDT and YYEEEE. The CDR3 DNA sequence: TGTGCCAGCAGCTTGGGGCTTGGCGAGCGGAATCAGCCCCAGCATTTT. Its translation is CASSLGLGERNQPQHF.

This clone occurred once. This rearrangement joins TRBV5-4 to TRBJ2-5, with D possibly TRBD2 on 5 matching bases. Trimming removed 4 bases from V and 4 bases from J, with 17 bases in between. This CDR3 is 15 amino acids long. CDR1 SGHNT and CDR2 YYREEE come from the germline V gene (reference sequence). CDR3 protein: CASSVLSVGRETQYF. CDR3 sequence (DNA): TGTGCCAGCAGCGTACTCTCGGTGGGGAGAGAGACCCAGTACTTC.

J is TRBJ2-7 and V is TRBV5-4, with 13 bases fitting TRBD2. This CDR3 region has 16 residues. Germline trimming cut 5 bases from V and 3 bases from J; bases unmatched to any gene: 8. From germline, CDR1 is SGHNT and CDR2 YYREEE (reference sequence). The CDR3 protein is CASSPGLAGVYYEQYF. The DNA for the CDR3 is TGTGCCAGCAGTCCTGGACTAGCGGGAGTCTACTACGAGCAGTACTTC.

The chain is built from TRBV10-2 and TRBJ1-1; weak D call: TRBD1 (6 bases). Trimming removed 2 bases from V and 3 bases from J, with 16 bases in between. The CDR3 has 16 amino acids. CDR1 WSHSY and CDR2 SAAADI come from the germline V gene. The CDR3 sequence: CASSERRGRGYTEAFF. The CDR3, as DNA: TGCGCCAGCAGTGAGCGTAGAGGCAGGGGTTACACTGAAGCTTTCTTT.

This chain links TRBV7-9 with TRBJ1-2; D unresolved. The CDR3 is 15 amino acids. Per the germline V gene, CDR1 is SEHNR and CDR2 is FQNEAQ (reference sequence). V lost 3 bases and J 3 bases, leaving 14 bases between the germline ends. CDR3 residues: CASSFESYTHYGYTF. DNA for the CDR3: TGTGCCAGCAGCTTCGAAAGCTATACTCACTATGGCTACACCTTC.

The rearrangement joins TRBV18 to TRBJ1-2; TRBD1 is a possible D gene (6 bases). Germline lookup yields CDR1 KGHSH and CDR2 LQKENI. CDR3 length: 20 amino acids. The germline V and J ends were trimmed by 3 bases and 4 bases, with 30 bases remaining between them. DNA of the CDR3: TGTGCCAGCTCACCTACCTTAATGTCTCCAGGGGACAAAGGGTCCTATGGCTACACCTTC. This codes for CASSPTLMSPGDKGSYGYTF.

The rearrangement joins TRBV29-1 to TRBJ1-1; no clear D. V lost 4 bases and J 4 bases, leaving 10 bases between the germline ends. The germline CDR1 and CDR2 sequences are SQVTM and ANQGSEA. CDR3 length: 12 residues. The CDR3 loop is CSVGKGGTEAFF. The DNA for the CDR3 is TGCAGCGTTGGGAAGGGTGGCACTGAAGCTTTCTTT.

This chain joins TRBV5-1 and TRBJ1-4; D possibly corresponds to TRBD1 (6 bases). Germline V CDR1 and CDR2: SGHRS, YFSETQ. Trimming cost V 3 bases and J 14 bases, with 23 bases left between them. CDR3 length: 15 amino acids. The CDR3 sequence: CASSSIELQGQPLFF. The CDR3 nucleotides are TGCGCCAGCAGCTCAATAGAATTACAGGGTCAGCCCCTGTTTTTT.

The genes are TRBV28 and TRBJ2-4, with D tentatively TRBD2 (5 bases). The CDR3 consists of 11 residues. Trimming pared 8 bases from V and 9 bases from J, leaving 11 bases between. Germline values: CDR1 MDHEN, CDR2 SYDVKM. In DNA, the CDR3 is TGTGCCAGCCTAGGTGAGGGCATTCAGTACTTC. Protein sequence: CASLGEGIQYF.

The rearrangement links TRBV5-1 to TRBJ1-1; tentatively, D is TRBD1 (6 bases). There are 15 residues in the CDR3. The V end lost 3 bases, the J end lost 5 bases, and 17 bases lay between the germline ends. Germline V gene lookup returns CDR1 SGHRS and CDR2 YFSETQ. DNA of the CDR3: TGCGCCAGCAGCTCAATATTAGGGGGTGAGACTGAAGCTTTCTTT. This encodes CASSSILGGETEAFF.

This clone has a single count. The rearrangement uses TRBV19 and TRBJ2-1; possible D gene TRBD1, 5 bases. With 3 bases removed from V and 0 bases from J, the gap between germline ends came to 15 bases. Germline CDR1 and CDR2: LNHDA and SQIVND (reference sequence). CDR3 length: 17 amino acids. This chain's CDR3 is CASSIYPGYNSYNEQFF. The CDR3 DNA reads as TGTGCCAGTAGTATTTATCCAGGGTACAACTCCTACAATGAGCAGTTCTTC.

The rearrangement links TRBV18 to TRBJ2-2; D possibly matches TRBD1 or TRBD2 (5 bases each). Per germline, CDR1 KGHSH and CDR2 LQKENI. There are 16 residues in the CDR3. V lost 2 bases and J 0 bases, leaving 10 bases between the germline ends. CDR3 nucleotides: TGTGCCAGCTCACCAGACGGGGCCCCGAACACCGGGGAGCTGTTTTTT. Translation gives CASSPDGAPNTGELFF.

This clone was seen once. The chain uses TRBV5-1 and TRBJ1-4; 9 bases match TRBD1. Germline lookup yields CDR1 SGHRS and CDR2 YFSETQ. With V trimmed by 0 bases and J by 2 bases, 8 bases remained unmatched. The CDR3 extends over 18 amino acids. The CDR3 loop reads CASSLAKVQGATNEKLFF. The CDR3 DNA reads as TGCGCCAGCAGCTTGGCAAAAGTACAGGGGGCGACTAATGAAAAACTGTTTTTT.